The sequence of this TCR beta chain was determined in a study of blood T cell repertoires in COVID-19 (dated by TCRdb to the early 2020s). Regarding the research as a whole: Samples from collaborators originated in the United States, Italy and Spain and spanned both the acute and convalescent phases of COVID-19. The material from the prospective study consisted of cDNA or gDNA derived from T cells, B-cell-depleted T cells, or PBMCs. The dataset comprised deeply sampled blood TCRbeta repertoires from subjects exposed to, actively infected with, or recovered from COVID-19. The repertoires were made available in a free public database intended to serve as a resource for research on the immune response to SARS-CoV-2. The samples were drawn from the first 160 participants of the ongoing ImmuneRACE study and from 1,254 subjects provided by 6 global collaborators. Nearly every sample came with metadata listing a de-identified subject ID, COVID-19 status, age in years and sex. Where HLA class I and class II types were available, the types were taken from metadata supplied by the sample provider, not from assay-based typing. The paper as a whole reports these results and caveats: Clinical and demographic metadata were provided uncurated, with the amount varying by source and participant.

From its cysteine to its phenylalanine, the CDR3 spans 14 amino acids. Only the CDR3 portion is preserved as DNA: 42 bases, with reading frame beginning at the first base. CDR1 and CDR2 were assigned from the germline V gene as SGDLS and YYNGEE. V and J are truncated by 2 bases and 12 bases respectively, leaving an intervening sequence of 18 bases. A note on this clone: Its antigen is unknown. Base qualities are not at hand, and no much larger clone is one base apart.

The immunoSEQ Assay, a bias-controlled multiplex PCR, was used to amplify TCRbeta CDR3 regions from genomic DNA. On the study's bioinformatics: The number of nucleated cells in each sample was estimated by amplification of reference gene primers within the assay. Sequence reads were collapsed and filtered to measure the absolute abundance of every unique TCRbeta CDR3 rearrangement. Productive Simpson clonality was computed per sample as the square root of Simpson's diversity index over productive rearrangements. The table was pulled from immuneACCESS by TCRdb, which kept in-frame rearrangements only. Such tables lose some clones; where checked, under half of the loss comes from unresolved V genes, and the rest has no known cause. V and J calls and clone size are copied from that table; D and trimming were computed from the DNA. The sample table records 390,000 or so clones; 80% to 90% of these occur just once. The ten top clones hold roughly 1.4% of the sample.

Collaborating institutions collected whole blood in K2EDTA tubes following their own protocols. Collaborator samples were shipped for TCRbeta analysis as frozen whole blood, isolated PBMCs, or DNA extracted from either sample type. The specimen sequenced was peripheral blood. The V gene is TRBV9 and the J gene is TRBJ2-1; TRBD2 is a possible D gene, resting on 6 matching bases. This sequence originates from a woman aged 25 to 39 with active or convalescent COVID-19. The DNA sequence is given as TGTGCCAGCAGCGTCATGGGACTCCAAAAGACGCAGTTCTTC. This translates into CASSVMGLQKTQFF.